These 26 T cell receptor beta chains were sequenced from one sample in a study of tumor-infiltrating lymphocytes in oesophageal squamous cell carcinoma. TCRdb passed the PCR reads through MiXCR, listing each CDR3 protein once. The sample consists of 5,500 to 6,500 distinct CDR3 sequences, roughly 15% of them appearing once. Sequencing input: esophageal tumor tissue. Every receptor here comes from a male donor with esophageal squamous cell carcinoma.

This chain uses TRBV4-2 with TRBJ2-5, with TRBD2 identical over 8 bases. The V gene's germline CDR1 is LGHNA and CDR2 YNFKEQ. V lost 1 base, J lost 4 bases, and 17 bases stayed unmatched. The CDR3 is made up of 19 amino acids. CDR3 loop: CASSQGVGLAGQAPETQYF. DNA for the CDR3: TGTGCCAGCAGCCAAGGTGTAGGTCTAGCGGGCCAGGCACCAGAGACCCAGTACTTC.

By sample share, this clonotype is medium-sized (0.01 to 0.1%). A junction boundary mismatches the germline segment, possibly from a read error. The gene calls are TRBV7-7 and TRBJ2-5; D is perhaps TRBD2 (7 bases). Germline assignment: CDR1 SSHAT and CDR2 FNYEAQ (reference sequence). This CDR3 is 15 amino acids long. This CDR3 reads CASSLGRGAWETQYF. The CDR3 DNA sequence: TGTGCTAGCAGCTTAGGTCGGGGGGCCTGGGAGACCCAGTACTTC.

Relative to its sample, this clonotype is medium-sized. The chain combines TRBV6-1 with TRBJ1-2; the match to TRBD1 covers 8 bases. This CDR3 has 14 residues. With V trimmed by 5 bases and J by 5 bases, 7 bases remained unmatched. Germline-derived CDR1 and CDR2 are MNHNS and SASEGT. The CDR3, as DNA: TGTGCCAGCAGTTCCGTGACAGGGGAGTATGGCTACACCTTC. Its translation is CASSSVTGEYGYTF.

The table lists this clonotype with a count of one. In this CDR3 the conserved last residue, phenylalanine or tryptophan, is missing, so a read error is likely. No DNA is shown, since the ends of the CDR3 on it are uncertain; the CDR3 is the one TCRdb lists. The genes are TRBV5-1 and TRBJ2-4; the table's D call, TRBD1, was not checked against the DNA. Per the germline V gene, CDR1 is SGHRS and CDR2 is YFSETQ. The CDR3 spans 8 residues, counting both ends. The CDR3 loop is CASSSYSG.

This clonotype was found many times. This sequence joins TRBV10-2 and TRBJ2-1; D might be TRBD1 or TRBD2, each matching 5 bases. The CDR3 spans 13 residues. CDR1 WSHSY and CDR2 SAAADI come from the germline V gene. V lost 5 bases to trimming and J lost 13 bases, with 18 bases between them. The chain's CDR3 is CASSYARELAQFF. DNA for the CDR3: TGCGCCAGCAGTTACGCCAGGGAGCTCGCCCAGTTCTTC.

In the case of this clonotype: The junction shows a germline mismatch at one end, possibly a read error. J is TRBJ2-7 and V is TRBV13; 8 positions agree with TRBD2. Near its end, the DNA agrees better with TRBJ2-1, so the J call may be wrong. There are 15 residues in the CDR3. The germline gives CDR1 PRHDT, CDR2 FYEKMQ (reference sequence). The CDR3 sequence: CASSRRGALNKEQFF. In nucleotides, the CDR3 is TGTGCCAGCAGCAGGCGGGGGGCCTTAAACAAGGAGCAGTTCTTC.

This clonotype has at least ten counts. The rearrangement uses TRBV11-3 and TRBJ2-2, with D maybe TRBD1 (5 bases). This CDR3 is 16 amino acids long. CDR1 and CDR2 from the germline V gene are SGHNT and YENEEA. Trimming pared 5 bases from V and 3 bases from J, leaving 16 bases between. The CDR3 DNA reads TGTGCCAGCAGCCGAGGTGGGGTAGGGGACACCGGGGAGCTGTTTTTT. Amino acids: CASSRGGVGDTGELFF.

Relative to its sample, this clonotype is medium-sized. V and J are TRBV12-3 or TRBV12-4 and TRBJ1-1; tentative D call: TRBD1 (5 bases). Trimming took off 6 bases at V and 3 bases at J, with 8 bases between the two ends. The CDR3 consists of 12 residues. The CDR3 spells CASSDRHTEAFF. The CDR3 DNA is TGTGCCAGCAGCGACAGACACACTGAAGCTTTCTTT.

This clonotype is termed large. This sequence joins TRBV7-9 and TRBJ2-1; D perhaps matches TRBD1 (5 bases). The V gene's germline CDR1 is SEHNR and CDR2 FQNEAQ (reference sequence). V lost 2 bases, J lost 0 bases, and 8 bases lay in between. The CDR3 sequence is 15 residues long. The CDR3 nucleotides read TGTGCCAGCAGCTTATTCCAGGGCTCCTACAATGAGCAGTTCTTC. Its protein product is CASSLFQGSYNEQFF.

This rearrangement joins TRBV7-8 to TRBJ1-2, with D possibly being TRBD1 (5 bases). The V end lost 1 base, the J end lost 4 bases, and 13 bases lay between the germline ends. The CDR3 contains 15 residues. CDR1 is SGHVS and CDR2 is FQNEAQ in the germline V gene. CDR3 residues: CASSLVQGPSYGYTF. CDR3 bases: TGTGCCAGCAGCTTAGTCCAGGGTCCAAGCTATGGCTACACCTTC. The variable domain in full, completed from reference TRBV7-8 and TRBJ1-2, reads GAGVSQSPRYKVAKRGQDVALRCDPISGHVSLFWYQQALGQGPEFLTYFQNEAQLDKSGLPSDRFFAERPEGSVSTLKIQRTQQEDSAVYLCASSLVQGPSYGYTFGSGTRLTVV.

This clonotype was recorded at least ten times. The chain uses TRBV12-3 or TRBV12-4 and TRBJ2-3; no definite D call. Trimming shortened V by 1 base and J by 3 bases, and 11 bases separated the two germline ends. The CDR3 consists of 15 residues. The CDR3 nucleotides read TGTGCCAGCAGTTTAGGTAGGGTGAGAACAGATACGCAGTATTTT. Its translation: CASSLGRVRTDTQYF.

The rearrangement links TRBV20-1 to TRBJ2-7; D tentatively reads TRBD1 or TRBD2 (6 bases each). Germline assignment: CDR1 DFQATT and CDR2 SNEGSKA (reference sequence). V was shortened by 6 bases and J by 7 bases, with 19 bases between the two germline ends. CDR3 length: 13 residues. CDR3 bases: TGCAGTGCACTCAGGGGAGGAATGGGTGAGCAGTACTTC. It translates to CSALRGGMGEQYF.

This clonotype was detected a few times. The chain combines TRBV9 with TRBJ2-1; TRBD2 aligns across 9 bases. The CDR3 extends over 16 amino acids. J lost 0 bases, V lost 4 bases, and 5 bases had no gene match. In germline, CDR1 is SGDLS, CDR2 YYNGEE. The chain's CDR3 is CASSIFSGSSYNEQFF. For the CDR3, the DNA is TGTGCCAGCAGCATTTTTAGCGGGAGCTCCTACAATGAGCAGTTCTTC.

This clonotype appeared many times. This chain links TRBV24-1 with TRBJ1-1; tentative D call: TRBD1 (6 bases). The V end was cut by 9 bases, the J end by 6 bases, with 13 bases between. The CDR3 loop spans 12 amino acids. Germline V gives CDR1 KGHDR, CDR2 SFDVKD. In DNA form, the CDR3 reads TGTGCCACCTCCGTAGGGGGGTCTGAAGCTTTCTTT. It translates to CATSVGGSEAFF.

In this sample, this clonotype is medium-sized. The chain employs TRBV12-5 and TRBJ2-3; D gene ambiguous. The V gene's germline CDR1 is LGHNT and CDR2 FRNRAP. The length of the CDR3 is 13 residues. With 3 bases removed from V and 3 bases from J, the gap between germline ends came to 7 bases. DNA of the CDR3: TGTGCTAGTGGTTTTTTGGGAACAGATACGCAGTATTTT. Protein product: CASGFLGTDTQYF.

This clonotype was observed a handful of times. The rearrangement uses TRBV9 and TRBJ1-2, with 8 bases that match TRBD1. CDR3 length: 15 residues. CDR1 SGDLS and CDR2 YYNGEE come from the germline V gene. The V segment lost 6 bases and the J segment 4 bases; nucleotides outside the gene matches: 11. In DNA, the CDR3 is TGTGCCAGCAACGCAGGGGACAGGATTTCCTATGGCTACACCTTC. Encoded protein: CASNAGDRISYGYTF.

This clonotype appeared many times. The rearrangement links TRBV28 to TRBJ2-7, with D unclear. The V end lost 10 bases, the J end lost 0 bases, and 10 bases lay between the germline ends. Germline V gene sequence: CDR1 MDHEN, CDR2 SYDVKM. The CDR3 has 12 amino acids. CDR3 sequence: CATGPSSYEQYF. CDR3 coding DNA: TGTGCCACAGGCCCTTCCTCCTACGAGCAGTACTTC.

This clonotype is termed medium-sized. This sequence joins TRBV7-6 and TRBJ1-4; D unresolved. In germline, CDR1 is SGHVS, CDR2 FNYEAQ. This CDR3 spans 14 amino acids. Deletions cut 5 bases from V and 5 bases from J, with 12 bases between. CDR3 sequence reads: CASSRAGENEKLFF. The DNA for the CDR3 is TGTGCCAGCAGCCGCGCCGGCGAAAATGAAAAACTGTTTTTT.

This clonotype occurred many times. CDR3 loop: CASSPLSLGYTF. For the CDR3, the DNA is TGTGCCAGCAGTCCTCTCTCCTTGGGATACACCTTC. This chain links TRBV28 with TRBJ1-2; D is uncertain. The V end was cut by 5 bases, the J end by 11 bases, with 15 bases between. This CDR3 is built from 12 residues. Germline loops: CDR1 MDHEN, CDR2 SYDVKM.

In its sample, this clonotype was seen once. The V and J genes are TRBV6-1 and TRBJ2-5; 11 bases map to TRBD2. The J call is doubtful: the DNA matches TRBJ2-1 better. This CDR3 is 14 amino acids long. CDR1 is MNHNS, CDR2 SASEGT, per germline. The CDR3 region is CASRELAGAYEQFF. In DNA form, the CDR3 reads TGTGCCAGCAGGGAACTAGCGGGGGCCTACGAGCAGTTCTTC.

In this sample, this clonotype turned up many times. V gene TRBV19 combines with J gene TRBJ1-2; TRBD1 agrees at 12 bases. This CDR3 spans 15 amino acids. V trimming: 4 bases; J trimming: 8 bases; junction bases outside the gene matches: 8. Germline CDR1 reads LNHDA; CDR2 reads SQIVND (reference sequence). The chain's CDR3 is CASSTPGTGGLGYTF. CDR3 DNA sequence: TGTGCCAGTAGTACCCCGGGGACAGGGGGCTTGGGCTACACCTTC.

In its sample, this clonotype was seen many times. The chain is built from TRBV11-3 and TRBJ1-2; unclear D gene. The CDR3 has 12 amino acids. Germline V lookup: CDR1 SGHNT, CDR2 YENEEA. With 3 bases removed from V and 8 bases from J, the gap between germline ends came to 10 bases. CDR3 region: CASSFDPGGYTF. CDR3 nucleotide sequence: TGTGCCAGCAGCTTCGACCCCGGGGGCTACACCTTC. The full variable domain, with the rest looked up from reference TRBV11-3 and TRBJ1-2, is EAGVVQSPRYKIIEKKQPVAFWCNPISGHNTLYWYLQNLGQGPELLIRYENEEAVDDSQLPKDRFSAERLKGVDSTLKIQPAELGDSAVYLCASSFDPGGYTFGSGTRLTVV.

This clonotype was seen many times. V gene TRBV5-4 combines with J gene TRBJ1-2, with 8 bases identical to TRBD1. The CDR3 covers 16 residues. J was trimmed by 5 bases and V by 3 bases; bases with no gene match: 12. Germline V gene sequence: CDR1 SGHNT, CDR2 YYREEE (reference sequence). The CDR3 coding sequence is TGTGCCAGCAGCTGGGGCGGACCAGGGGGCACATATGGCTACACCTTC. Its translation: CASSWGGPGGTYGYTF.

In this sample, this clonotype turned up many times. This rearrangement joins TRBV12-3 or TRBV12-4 to TRBJ2-2; D may be TRBD1 or TRBD2 (5 bases each). Trimming shortened V by 7 bases and J by 6 bases, and 15 bases separated the two germline ends. The CDR3 extends over 14 amino acids. The CDR3: CASIPRDAPGELFF. The CDR3 nucleotides read TGTGCCAGCATCCCCCGGGACGCTCCCGGGGAGCTGTTTTTT.

By frequency in the sample, this clonotype is large. This chain uses TRBV7-9 with TRBJ2-3; D ambiguous. Trimming took 4 bases from V and 1 from J, leaving 3 bases between them. The V gene's germline CDR1 is SEHNR and CDR2 FQNEAQ (reference sequence). This CDR3 is built from 12 residues. For the CDR3, the DNA is TGTGCCAGCAGCTCGCGCACAGATACGCAGTATTTT. Translating it yields CASSSRTDTQYF.

In regard to this clonotype: A read error may explain this, as a much larger clone is one base away. The V gene is TRBV5-1, the J gene TRBJ2-3; weak D call: TRBD2 (6 bases). V was shortened by 7 bases and J by 14 bases, with 23 bases between the two germline ends. CDR1 and CDR2 from the germline V gene are SGHRS and YFSETQ. The CDR3 is made up of 13 amino acids. This chain's CDR3 is CASRDLNTGELYF. CDR3 nucleotides: TGCGCCAGCCGGGACTTGAACACCGGGGAGCTGTATTTT.